This record covers a single T cell receptor beta chain. Its antigen is undetermined. This record belongs to a study of cytomegalovirus exposure and HLA in healthy donors. Study findings and constraints: Sequence variants that were highly shared formed a cluster that was likely a sequencing artifact. As was reported, the HLA-A and HLA-B alleles of most subjects were accurately predicted from TCR beta sequences.

V lost 8 bases to trimming and J lost 0 bases; unmatched junction nucleotides: 4. CDR3 length: 14 amino acids. Germline V lookup: CDR1 SGHNT, CDR2 YENEEA. PCR was performed using 60 Vbeta and 13 Jbeta primers. Assay used: immunoSEQ multiplex PCR; TCRdb lists only in-frame clones, some missing. This sample has under 200,000 clones, with roughly 78% found just once. Though nominally healthy at sampling, donors likely had unrecorded immune exposures. The sequence derives from a woman aged 40-49 years in good health and CMV-seronegative. Sequencing input: PBMCs. V usage is TRBV11-3 and J usage is TRBJ2-3; 8 nucleotides align to TRBD1. In nucleotides, the CDR3 is TGTGCCAGCCTGGACAGGGCCAGCACAGATACGCAGTATTTT. Protein sequence: CASLDRASTDTQYF.